This paragraph covers one T cell receptor beta chain sequence. What it recognizes is unknown. Regions amplified from RNA transcripts were the TCR beta CDR3 regions. The study used the HTBI primer set for a first-round RT-PCR of the TCR CDR3. TCRdb analysed the multiplex PCR reads with MiXCR anew, one entry per CDR3 protein. The sample yields about 640,000 distinct CDR3 sequences, less than 25% seen once. These data belong to a study of T cells in Graves' hyperthyroidism and ophthalmopathy. At the level of the study: Peripheral blood draws took place at initial diagnosis, ahead of any treatment. Whole-study findings and limits: The model anticipated ophthalmopathy a median about six months pre-onset. The authors' 13 V-J model separated ophthalmopathy from stable hyperthyroidism.

Not enrolled were patients with uncontrolled infection, other autoimmune disease, pregnancy or lactation. V shed 8 bases and J shed 3 bases, with 2 bases lying between them. CDR1 and CDR2 from the germline V gene are MNHNS and SASEGT. The CDR3 is made up of 10 amino acids. The specimen sequenced was blood. The chain carries TRBV6-1 and TRBJ2-1, with unresolved D. This sequence originates from a young man with Graves' ophthalmopathy. The DNA for the CDR3 is TGTGCCAGCCACTACAATGAGCAGTTCTTC. This gives the protein CASHYNEQFF.